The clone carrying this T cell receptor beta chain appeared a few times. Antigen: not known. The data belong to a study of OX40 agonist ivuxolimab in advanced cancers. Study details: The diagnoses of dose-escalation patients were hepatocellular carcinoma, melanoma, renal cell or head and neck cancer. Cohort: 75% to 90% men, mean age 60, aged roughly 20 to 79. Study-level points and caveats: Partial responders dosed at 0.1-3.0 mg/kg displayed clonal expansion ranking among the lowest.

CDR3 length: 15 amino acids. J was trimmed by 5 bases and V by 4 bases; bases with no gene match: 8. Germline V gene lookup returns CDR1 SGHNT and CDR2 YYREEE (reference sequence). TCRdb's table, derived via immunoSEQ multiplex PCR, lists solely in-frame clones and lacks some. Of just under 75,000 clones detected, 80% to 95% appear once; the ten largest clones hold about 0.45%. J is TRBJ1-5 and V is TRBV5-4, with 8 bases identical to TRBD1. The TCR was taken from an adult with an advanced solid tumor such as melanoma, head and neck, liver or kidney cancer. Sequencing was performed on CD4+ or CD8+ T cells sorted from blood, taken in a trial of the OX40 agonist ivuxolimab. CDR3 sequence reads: CASSQGQGLHQPQHF. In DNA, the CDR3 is TGTGCCAGCAGCCAAGGACAGGGCTTACATCAGCCCCAGCATTTT. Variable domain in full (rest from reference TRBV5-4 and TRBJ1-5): ETGVTQSPTHLIKTRGQQVTLRCSSQSGHNTVSWYQQALGQGPQFIFQYYREEENGRGNFPPRFSGLQFPNYSSELNVNALELDDSALYLCASSQGQGLHQPQHFGDGTRLSIL.